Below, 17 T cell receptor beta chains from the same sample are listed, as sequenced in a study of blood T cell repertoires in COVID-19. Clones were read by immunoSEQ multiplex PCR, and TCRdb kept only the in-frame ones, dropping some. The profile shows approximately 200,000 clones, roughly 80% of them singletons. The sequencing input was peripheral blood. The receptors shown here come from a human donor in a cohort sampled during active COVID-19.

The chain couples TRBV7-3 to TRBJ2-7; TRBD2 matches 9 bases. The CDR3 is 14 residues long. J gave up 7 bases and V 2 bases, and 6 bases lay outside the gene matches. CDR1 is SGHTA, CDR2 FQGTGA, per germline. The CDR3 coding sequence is TGTGCCAGCAGCTTAGCGGGAGGGCGCCGGGAGCAGTACTTC. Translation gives CASSLAGGRREQYF.

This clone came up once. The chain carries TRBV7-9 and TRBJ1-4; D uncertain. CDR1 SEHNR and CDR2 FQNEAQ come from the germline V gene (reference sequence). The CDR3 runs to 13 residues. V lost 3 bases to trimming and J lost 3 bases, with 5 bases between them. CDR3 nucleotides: TGTGCCAGCAGCTTCCCTCCTAATGAAAAACTGTTTTTT. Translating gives CASSFPPNEKLFF.

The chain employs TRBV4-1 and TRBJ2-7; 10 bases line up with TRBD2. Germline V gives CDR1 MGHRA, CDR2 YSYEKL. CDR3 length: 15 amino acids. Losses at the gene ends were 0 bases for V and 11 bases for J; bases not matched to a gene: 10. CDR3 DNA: TGCGCCAGCAGCCAAGAATGGGCTAGCGGGAGAGGGGAGTACTTC. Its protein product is CASSQEWASGRGEYF.

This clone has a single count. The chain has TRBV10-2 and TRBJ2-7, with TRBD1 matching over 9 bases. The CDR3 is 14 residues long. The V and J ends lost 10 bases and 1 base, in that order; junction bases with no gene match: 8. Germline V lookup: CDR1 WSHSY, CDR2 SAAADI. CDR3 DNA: TGCGCCACCGAGTCGGGGACAGGGTCCTACGAGCAGTACTTC. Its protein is CATESGTGSYEQYF.

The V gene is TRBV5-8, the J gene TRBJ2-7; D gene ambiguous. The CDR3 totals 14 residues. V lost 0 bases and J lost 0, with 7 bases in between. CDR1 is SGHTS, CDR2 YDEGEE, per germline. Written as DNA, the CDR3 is TGTGCCAGCAGCTTGGCCCCTAACTCCTACGAGCAGTACTTC. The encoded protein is CASSLAPNSYEQYF.

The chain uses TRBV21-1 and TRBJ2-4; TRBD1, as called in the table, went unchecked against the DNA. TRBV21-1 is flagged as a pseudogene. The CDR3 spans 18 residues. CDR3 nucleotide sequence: TGTGCCAGCAGCAAACCCCGACACGAAATCCTAGCCAAAAACATTCAGTACTTC. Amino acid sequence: CASSKPRHEILAKNIQYF.

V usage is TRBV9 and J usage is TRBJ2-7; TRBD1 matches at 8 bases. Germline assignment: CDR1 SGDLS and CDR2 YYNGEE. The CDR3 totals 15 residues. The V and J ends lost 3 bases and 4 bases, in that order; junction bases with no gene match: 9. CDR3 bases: TGTGCCAGCAGCGAATCCGGGACAGGACTGTACGAGCAGTACTTC. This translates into CASSESGTGLYEQYF.

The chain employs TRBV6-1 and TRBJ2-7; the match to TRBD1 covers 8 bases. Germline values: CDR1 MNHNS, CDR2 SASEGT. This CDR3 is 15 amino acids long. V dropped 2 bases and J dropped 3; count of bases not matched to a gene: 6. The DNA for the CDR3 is TGTGCCAGCAGTGAACAGGGGGCGAGGCTCTACGAGCAGTACTTC. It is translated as CASSEQGARLYEQYF.

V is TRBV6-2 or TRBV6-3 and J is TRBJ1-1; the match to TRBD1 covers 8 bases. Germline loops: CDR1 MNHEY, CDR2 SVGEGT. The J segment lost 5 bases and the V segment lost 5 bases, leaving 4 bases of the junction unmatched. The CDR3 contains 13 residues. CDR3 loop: CASSVTGATEAFF. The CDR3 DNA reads TGTGCCAGCAGTGTGACAGGGGCAACTGAAGCTTTCTTT.

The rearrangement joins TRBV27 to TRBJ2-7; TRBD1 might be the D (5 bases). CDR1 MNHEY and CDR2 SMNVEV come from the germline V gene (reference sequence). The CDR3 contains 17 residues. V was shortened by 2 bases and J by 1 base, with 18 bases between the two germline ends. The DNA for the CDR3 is TGTGCCAGCAGTTTAAGCCCCCTGGGGCCCTATTCCTACGAGCAGTACTTC. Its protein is CASSLSPLGPYSYEQYF.

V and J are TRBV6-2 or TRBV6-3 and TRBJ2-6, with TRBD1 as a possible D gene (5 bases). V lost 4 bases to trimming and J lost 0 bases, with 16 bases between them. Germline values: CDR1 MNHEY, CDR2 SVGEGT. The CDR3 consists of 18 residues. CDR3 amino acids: CASSFSVRVGSGANVLTF. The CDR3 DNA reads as TGTGCCAGCAGTTTCAGCGTCAGGGTGGGCTCTGGGGCCAACGTCCTGACTTTC.

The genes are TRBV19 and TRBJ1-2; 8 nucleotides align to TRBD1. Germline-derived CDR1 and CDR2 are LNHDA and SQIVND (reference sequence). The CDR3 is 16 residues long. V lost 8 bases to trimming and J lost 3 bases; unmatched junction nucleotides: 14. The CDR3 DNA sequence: TGTGCCAGTCGAACGTCCTGGACAGGGTCGGACTATGGCTACACCTTC. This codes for CASRTSWTGSDYGYTF.

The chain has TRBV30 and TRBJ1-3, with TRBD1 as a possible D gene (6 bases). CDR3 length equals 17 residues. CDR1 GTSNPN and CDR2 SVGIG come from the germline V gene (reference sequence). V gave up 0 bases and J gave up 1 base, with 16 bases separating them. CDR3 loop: CAWSVKGGLGSGNTIYF. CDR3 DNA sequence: TGTGCCTGGAGTGTAAAAGGGGGACTAGGGTCTGGAAACACCATATATTTT.

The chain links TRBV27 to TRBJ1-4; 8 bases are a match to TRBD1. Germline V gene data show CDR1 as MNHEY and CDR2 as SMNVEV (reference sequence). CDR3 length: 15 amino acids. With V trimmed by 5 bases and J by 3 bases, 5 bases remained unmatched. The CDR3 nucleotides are TGTGCCAGCAGTGCCGCGGACAGGGCTAATGAAAAACTGTTTTTT. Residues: CASSAADRANEKLFF.

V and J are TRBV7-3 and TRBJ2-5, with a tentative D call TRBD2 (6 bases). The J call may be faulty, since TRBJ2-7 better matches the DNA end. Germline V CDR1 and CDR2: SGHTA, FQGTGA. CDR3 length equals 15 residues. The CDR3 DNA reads TGTGCCAGCAGCTTAGAAGGCGGGGTTACCTACGAGCAGTACTTC. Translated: CASSLEGGVTYEQYF.

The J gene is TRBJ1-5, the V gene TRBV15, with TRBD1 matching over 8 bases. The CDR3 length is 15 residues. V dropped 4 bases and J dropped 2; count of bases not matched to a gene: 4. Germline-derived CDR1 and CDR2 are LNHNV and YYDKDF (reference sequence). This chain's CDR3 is CATSTGGAGNQPQHF. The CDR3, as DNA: TGTGCCACCAGCACAGGGGGCGCGGGCAATCAGCCCCAGCATTTT.

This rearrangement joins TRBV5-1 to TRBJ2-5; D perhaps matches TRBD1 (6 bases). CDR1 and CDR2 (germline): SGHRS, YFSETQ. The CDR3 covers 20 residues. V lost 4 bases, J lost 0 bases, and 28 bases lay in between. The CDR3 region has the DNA TGCGCCAGCAGCAGCCTTGCGACAGGATATAGAGAGAGGTACCAAGAGACCCAGTACTTC. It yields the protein CASSSLATGYRERYQETQYF.